This T cell receptor (beta chain) is from a study of somatic mutations in cytotoxic T cells in rheumatoid arthritis. Whole-study findings and limits: The modest underrepresentation of TRBV07 observed in rheumatoid arthritis patients was not subjected to multiple-comparison adjustment.

Both CD4+ and CD8+ cells were separated through positive magnetic bead selection, and their purity was verified using flow cytometry. This clone was found a few times. Its target is unknown. The data were produced by immunoSEQ multiplex PCR, yet TCRdb's version contains in-frame clones alone and is incomplete. The sample gives about 11,000 clones, 82% of which show up once; more than 8% is in the top ten. The V gene's germline CDR1 is SGHRS and CDR2 YFSETQ. The V and J ends lost 4 bases and 4 bases, in that order; junction bases with no gene match: 5. The CDR3 extends over 14 amino acids. The chain recombines TRBV5-1 with TRBJ1-1, with 9 bases matching TRBD1. The specimen was CD8+ T cells sorted from blood. This clonotype was sampled from an older woman with rheumatoid arthritis. The CDR3 reads CASSLTGGTTEAFF. CDR3 coding DNA: TGCGCCAGCAGCCTGACAGGGGGTACCACTGAAGCTTTCTTT.